The sequence of this T cell receptor beta chain was determined in a study of blood T cell repertoires in COVID-19. Study at large: COVID-19 samples, acute and convalescent, were from the United States, Italy and Spain. Sample material is recorded as cDNA or gDNA derived from T cells, B-cell-depleted T cells, or PBMCs.

This clone was detected a few times. The CDR3 loop spans 14 amino acids. V lost 2 bases, J lost 0 bases, and 7 bases lay in between. Germline assignment: CDR1 MDHEN and CDR2 SYDVKM. Source study methods: It was from reference gene primer amplification that nucleated cell counts were estimated. Clones were sequenced by immunoSEQ multiplex PCR, and TCRdb holds only the in-frame ones, with some missing. V and J calls and clone size are those listed in that table; D and trimming were worked out from the DNA. The sample includes about 240,000 clones, about four fifths seen only once; the top ten take around 7.5%.

The sample consisted of peripheral blood. The sequence derives from a woman older than 75 with COVID-19, enrolled during active disease. The V call is TRBV28, the J call TRBJ1-1; perhaps TRBD1 as D (5 bases). The CDR3 nucleotides read TGTGCCAGCAGTTTAGGACAAATGAACACTGAAGCTTTCTTT. This gives the protein CASSLGQMNTEAFF. Using reference TRBV28 and TRBJ1-1 for the parts outside the CDR3, the full variable domain is DVKVTQSSRYLVKRTGEKVFLECVQDMDHENMFWYRQDPGLGLRLIYFSYDVKMKEKGDIPEGYSVSREKKERFSLILESASTNQTSMYLCASSLGQMNTEAFFGQGTRLTVV.